This T cell receptor beta chain originates from a study of cytomegalovirus exposure and HLA in healthy donors. Study-level results: Sequencing depth across donors, presence/absence analyses assumed, was roughly uniform. Within the data, a cluster of highly shared sequence variants was likely a sequencing artifact. Listed as cytomegalovirus-associated were more than 150 TCR beta chains. Certain indistinguishable V segments, among them TRBV6-2 and TRBV6-3, were excluded.

CDR3 size: 15 residues. CDR1 MNHEY and CDR2 SVGAGI come from the germline V gene. Trimming stripped 0 bases from V and 2 bases from J, with 8 bases between. Primers for the PCR totalled 60 Vbeta and 13 Jbeta. This table comes from immunoSEQ multiplex PCR, and its TCRdb copy is limited to in-frame clones, with some not included. The data hold approximately 95,000 clones, with approximately 81% observed a single time. As concerns this clone: Its specificity is unknown.

The chain employs TRBV6-5 and TRBJ1-5; possibly TRBD1 for D (5 bases). The sequenced material came from PBMCs. The receptor was derived from a woman between 65 and 79 years old in good health and CMV-seropositive. The DNA of the CDR3 is TGTGCCAGCAGTTACTCCTGGGGGGGCAATCAGCCCCAGCATTTT. This codes for CASSYSWGGNQPQHF.